The entry below gives a single TCR beta chain sequence along with its context. This specimen belongs to a study of shared clonotypes between healthy human individuals. Germline V gene sequence: CDR1 SNHLY, CDR2 FYNNEI. Losses at the gene ends were 10 bases for V and 8 bases for J; bases not matched to a gene: 3. The CDR3 is made up of 12 amino acids. It was around 220 ng DNA, about 30,000 T cell genomes, that sorted-subset replicate PCRs used. As processed by the authors: There were no quality scores in the junction-only immunoSEQ sequences, so filtering differed. Generated by immunoSEQ multiplex PCR, the TCRdb table keeps only in-frame clones and is missing some. Clone size and the V and J calls come from that table; the DNA yielded D and trimming. The repertoire consists of 1.5 million to 2.5 million clones, with 85% to 95% occurring once and the leading ten covering less than 1.5%. Naivety among CD8 cells was defined by CD45RO negativity and positive CCR7 selection, thereby excluding terminally differentiated effector memory CD45RA+ cells.

The chain joins TRBV2 to TRBJ1-4; TRBD1 matches at 11 bases. The sequencing input was naive CD8+ T cells sorted from blood. The clonotype comes from a man younger than 35 in good health. As DNA, the CDR3 is TGTGCCACCCGGGACAGGGGGGAAAAACTGTTTTTT. Translated, it gives CATRDRGEKLFF.